In its sample, the clone carrying this TCR beta chain was seen many times. This sample is drawn from a study of low-dose radiotherapy and immunotherapy resistance in tumors. Trimming at V came to 7 bases and at J to 7 bases, leaving 7 bases not matched to a gene. The CDR3 is made up of 14 amino acids. CDR1 is LNHDA, CDR2 SQIVND, per germline (reference sequence). Noted time point: before trial treatment. TRAV and TRBV primers primed cDNA for both TCRalpha and TCRbeta. TCR amplification used about 18 PCR cycles, a constant-region primer and a V-primer adapter. In vitro transcription amplified the mRNA that had been isolated. TCRdb re-analysed the reads in MiXCR, keeping a single row per CDR3 protein. The table includes approximately 90,000 distinct CDR3 sequences, 15% to 20% detected once.

Source: PBMCs, taken before treatment. The rearrangement links TRBV19 to TRBJ2-2, with TRBD2 matching over 9 bases. This receptor was obtained from a male donor with prostate cancer. The CDR3, as DNA: TGTGCCAGTAACCCCGGACTAGCGTTCGGGGAGCTGTTTTTT. Protein sequence: CASNPGLAFGELFF.